These 22 T cell receptor beta chains share one sample of origin, sequenced in a study of PD-L1 blockade in urothelial cancer. Profiling relied on immunoSEQ multiplex PCR, and the TCRdb table lists in-frame clones only, not all of them. The data contain roughly 87,000 clones, around 90% of them singletons. Specimen: PBMCs, collected around atezolizumab (anti-PD-L1) treatment. These receptors were taken from a woman between 65 and 79 years old with urothelial cancer.

The chain employs TRBV18 and TRBJ2-2; 11 nucleotides agree with TRBD2. CDR1 is KGHSH, CDR2 LQKENI, per germline. Trimming at V came to 7 bases and at J to 7 bases, leaving 8 bases not matched to a gene. The CDR3 extends over 15 amino acids. The CDR3 here is CASFASGRFNGELFF. The CDR3 coding sequence is TGTGCCAGCTTTGCTAGCGGGAGGTTCAACGGGGAGCTGTTTTTT. Using reference TRBV18 and TRBJ2-2 for the parts outside the CDR3, the full variable domain is NAGVMQNPRHLVRRRGQEARLRCSPMKGHSHVYWYRQLPEEGLKFMVYLQKENIIDESGMPKERFSAEFPKEGPSILRIQQVVRGDSAAYFCASFASGRFNGELFFGEGSRLTVL.

The chain carries TRBV7-6 and TRBJ2-3; no reliable D call. The CDR3 is 13 residues long. CDR1 is SGHVS, CDR2 FNYEAQ, per germline. The V end lost 2 bases, the J end lost 6 bases, and 9 bases lay between the germline ends. Here the CDR3 DNA reads TGTGCCAGCAGCTTAATAGTCACGGATACGCAGTATTTT. It codes for CASSLIVTDTQYF.

The chain joins TRBV27 to TRBJ1-1, with 8 bases matching TRBD1. The junction had 12 bases not matched to a gene; V was cut back by 6 bases and J by 6 bases. CDR1 is MNHEY, CDR2 SMNVEV, per germline (reference sequence). The CDR3 loop spans 15 amino acids. CDR3 sequence (DNA): TGTGCCAGCAGCTCCCAGGGGGCGTCGGTCCCTGAAGCTTTCTTT. Translation gives CASSSQGASVPEAFF.

V is TRBV21-1 and J is TRBJ1-6; no DNA check was done on the table's D call, TRBD1. TRBV21-1 is a pseudogene locus. The CDR3 is 17 residues long. CDR3 protein: CASSTDRGARNYSPLHF. CDR3 sequence (DNA): TGTGCCAGCAGCACCGACAGGGGGGCCAGGAACTATTCACCCCTCCACTTT.

The chain recombines TRBV12-5 with TRBJ2-3, with 10 bases that match TRBD1. V trimming: 6 bases; J trimming: 4 bases; junction bases outside the gene matches: 7. The CDR3 covers 15 residues. The V gene's germline CDR1 is LGHNT and CDR2 FRNRAP. The CDR3 loop is CASGPGQGRADTQYF. Written as DNA, the CDR3 is TGTGCTAGTGGCCCGGGACAGGGGAGGGCAGATACGCAGTATTTT. Full variable domain (rest looked up from reference TRBV12-5 and TRBJ2-3): DARVTQTPRHKVTEMGQEVTMRCQPILGHNTVFWYRQTMMQGLELLAYFRNRAPLDDSGMPKDRFSAEMPDATLATLKIQPSEPRDSAVYFCASGPGQGRADTQYFGPGTRLTVL.

This clone has just one count. V is TRBV6-1 and J is TRBJ2-3, with TRBD2 identical over 7 bases. Germline assignment: CDR1 MNHNS and CDR2 SASEGT. The CDR3 is made up of 15 amino acids. Trimming at V came to 1 base and at J to 6 bases, leaving 7 bases not matched to a gene. DNA of the CDR3: TGTGCCAGCAGTGAAGGGGGGGGAGTCGGGGATACGCAGTATTTT. Amino acids: CASSEGGGVGDTQYF.

This rearrangement joins TRBV15 to TRBJ1-2; a weak D match, TRBD1 (5 bases). The V gene's germline CDR1 is LNHNV and CDR2 YYDKDF (reference sequence). V shed 0 bases and J shed 9 bases, with 14 bases lying between them. CDR3 size: 14 residues. The CDR3: CATSRDKTDRSYTF. Written as DNA, the CDR3 is TGTGCCACCAGCAGAGATAAGACAGATCGGAGCTACACCTTC. The full variable domain, in which reference TRBV15 and TRBJ1-2 provide the parts outside the CDR3, is DAMVIQNPRYQVTQFGKPVTLSCSQTLNHNVMYWYQQKSSQAPKLLFHYYDKDFNNEADTPDNFQSRRPNTSFCFLDIRSPGLGDTAMYLCATSRDKTDRSYTFGSGTRLTVV.

The rearrangement uses TRBV7-8 and TRBJ1-2, with a possible D match to TRBD1 (5 bases). The ends were cut back, 2 bases at V and 2 bases at J, with 6 bases in the middle. Germline-derived CDR1 and CDR2 are SGHVS and FQNEAQ. The CDR3 sequence is 13 residues long. The CDR3, as DNA: TGTGCCAGCAGCTTACAGGGCAACTATGGCTACACCTTC. Its translation: CASSLQGNYGYTF.

The chain carries TRBV7-9 and TRBJ1-2; 7 nucleotides line up with TRBD1. Germline CDR1 SEHNR, CDR2 FQNEAQ (reference sequence). With 1 base clipped from V and 6 bases from J, the junction kept 8 bases outside the gene matches. This CDR3 comprises 15 residues. CDR3 region: CASSLGWTGEDGYTF. Here the CDR3 DNA reads TGTGCCAGCAGCTTAGGCTGGACAGGAGAAGATGGCTACACCTTC.

This chain joins TRBV30 and TRBJ1-4; 9 bases agree with TRBD1. J was trimmed by 8 bases and V by 3 bases; bases with no gene match: 4. Germline V gene data show CDR1 as GTSNPN and CDR2 as SVGIG (reference sequence). This CDR3 region has 13 residues. CDR3 loop: CAWRQGAGEKLFF. The CDR3, as DNA: TGTGCCTGGAGACAGGGGGCGGGAGAAAAACTGTTTTTT. The variable domain in full, completed from reference TRBV30 and TRBJ1-4, reads SQTIHQWPATLVQPVGSPLSLECTVEGTSNPNLYWYRQAAGRGLQLLFYSVGIGQISSEVPQNLSASRPQDRQFILSSKKLLLSDSGFYLCAWRQGAGEKLFFGSGTQLSVL.

For the CDR3, the DNA is TGTGCCAGCAGTACGAAACAGGGGGCAGGTGAAAAACTGTTTTTT. Translated, it gives CASSTKQGAGEKLFF. This chain connects TRBV5-4 to TRBJ1-4; 9 positions match TRBD1. V was clipped by 5 bases and J by 7 bases; unmatched bases: 9. Germline CDR1 reads SGHNT; CDR2 reads YYREEE (reference sequence). The CDR3 loop spans 15 amino acids.

The chain joins TRBV7-2 to TRBJ1-2; TRBD1 matches 11 bases. Germline lookup yields CDR1 SGHTA and CDR2 FQGNSA. V shed 4 bases, J shed 6 bases, and the junction held 7 bases outside the gene matches. The CDR3 totals 15 residues. CDR3 DNA: TGTGCCAGCAGCTCGGGACAGGGGGGGTGGAATGGCTACACCTTC. Translation: CASSSGQGGWNGYTF.

This chain links TRBV5-1 with TRBJ2-1, with TRBD2 matching 7 bases. V lost 0 bases to trimming and J lost 1 base; unmatched junction nucleotides: 4. This CDR3 region has 16 residues. Germline CDR1 is SGHRS and CDR2 is YFSETQ. CDR3 protein: CASSLEASGSYNEQFF. The CDR3 DNA reads as TGCGCCAGCAGCTTGGAGGCTAGCGGATCCTACAATGAGCAGTTCTTC.

This clone was counted a single time. This chain connects TRBV4-1 to TRBJ1-5; unclear D gene. The V gene lost 1 base and the J gene lost 4 bases, with 5 bases spanning the gap. The germline gives CDR1 MGHRA, CDR2 YSYEKL. This CDR3 has 13 amino acids. Written as DNA, the CDR3 is TGCGCCAGCAGCCAAGGAGGGAATCAGCCCCAGCATTTT. It translates to CASSQGGNQPQHF.

V is TRBV6-5 and J is TRBJ2-6, with 7 bases matching TRBD1. The J segment lost 5 bases and the V segment lost 1 base, leaving 5 bases of the junction unmatched. The CDR3 spans 16 residues. CDR1 is MNHEY, CDR2 SVGAGI, per germline. DNA of the CDR3: TGTGCCAGCAGTTACTTACAGGGGCGAAGGGCCAACGTCCTGACTTTC. It yields the protein CASSYLQGRRANVLTF.

The rearrangement joins TRBV5-1 to TRBJ2-7, with 10 bases lining up with TRBD2. After removal of 3 bases from V and 1 base from J, the junction contained 7 bases not matched to a gene. The CDR3 is made up of 16 amino acids. In germline, CDR1 is SGHRS, CDR2 YFSETQ. The CDR3 region has the DNA TGCGCCAGCAGCTCAACTCCGGGACTAGCGTCCTACGAGCAGTACTTC. Translated, it gives CASSSTPGLASYEQYF.

This clone came up a few times. This chain links TRBV6-5 with TRBJ2-3, with 11 bases aligning to TRBD2. Germline V gene sequence: CDR1 MNHEY, CDR2 SVGAGI. The CDR3 contains 15 residues. V lost 6 bases to trimming and J lost 7 bases; unmatched junction nucleotides: 9. The CDR3: CASRTGTSGSHTQYF. The CDR3 coding sequence is TGTGCCAGCAGAACCGGGACTAGCGGTTCTCATACGCAGTATTTT.

The chain recombines TRBV9 with TRBJ1-3; TRBD1 might be the D (6 bases). Germline lookup yields CDR1 SGDLS and CDR2 YYNGEE. The CDR3 covers 14 residues. V shed 7 bases and J shed 4 bases, with 15 bases lying between them. The CDR3 DNA reads TGTGCCAGCCGGCCCTCCGGGACAGGAAACACCATATATTTT. Translated, it gives CASRPSGTGNTIYF.

The chain uses TRBV19 and TRBJ1-5; TRBD1 agrees at 12 bases. With 7 bases clipped from V and 6 bases from J, the junction kept 10 bases outside the gene matches. Germline loops: CDR1 LNHDA, CDR2 SQIVND (reference sequence). The CDR3 contains 16 residues. In DNA, the CDR3 is TGTGCCAGTATGCCCAGGGGGGACAGGGGGCGTCAGCCCCAGCATTTT. This translates into CASMPRGDRGRQPQHF. The variable domain in full, completed from reference TRBV19 and TRBJ1-5, reads DGGITQSPKYLFRKEGQNVTLSCEQNLNHDAMYWYRQDPGQGLRLIYYSQIVNDFQKGDIAEGYSVSREKKESFPLTVTSAQKNPTAFYLCASMPRGDRGRQPQHFGDGTRLSIL.

This chain connects TRBV11-3 to TRBJ2-5; 8 positions agree with TRBD1. This CDR3 spans 14 amino acids. Germline CDR1 reads SGHNT; CDR2 reads YENEEA. V shed 5 bases, J shed 5 bases, and the junction held 7 bases outside the gene matches. Here the CDR3 reads CASSVQGELETQYF. DNA for the CDR3: TGTGCCAGCAGCGTACAGGGGGAGTTGGAGACCCAGTACTTC. Based on the CDR3 plus reference TRBV11-3 and TRBJ2-5, the full variable domain is EAGVVQSPRYKIIEKKQPVAFWCNPISGHNTLYWYLQNLGQGPELLIRYENEEAVDDSQLPKDRFSAERLKGVDSTLKIQPAELGDSAVYLCASSVQGELETQYFGPGTRLLVL.

The rearrangement joins TRBV7-9 to TRBJ1-4, with TRBD1 matching over 10 bases. J was trimmed by 0 bases and V by 2 bases; bases with no gene match: 9. The germline V gene has CDR1 SEHNR and CDR2 FQNEAQ (reference sequence). The CDR3 is 19 amino acids. The CDR3 sequence: CASSLSRTGGVATNEKLFF. The CDR3 coding sequence is TGTGCCAGCAGCTTATCGAGGACAGGGGGAGTTGCAACTAATGAAAAACTGTTTTTT.

The rearrangement joins TRBV4-2 to TRBJ2-1, with 13 bases aligning to TRBD2. Germline V gene data show CDR1 as LGHNA and CDR2 as YNFKEQ. The J segment lost 7 bases and the V segment lost 0 bases, leaving 6 bases of the junction unmatched. The CDR3 length is 17 residues. The DNA of the CDR3 is TGTGCCAGCAGCCAAGAACTAGCGGGAGGGCCGAGGAATGAGCAGTTCTTC. Translation: CASSQELAGGPRNEQFF.